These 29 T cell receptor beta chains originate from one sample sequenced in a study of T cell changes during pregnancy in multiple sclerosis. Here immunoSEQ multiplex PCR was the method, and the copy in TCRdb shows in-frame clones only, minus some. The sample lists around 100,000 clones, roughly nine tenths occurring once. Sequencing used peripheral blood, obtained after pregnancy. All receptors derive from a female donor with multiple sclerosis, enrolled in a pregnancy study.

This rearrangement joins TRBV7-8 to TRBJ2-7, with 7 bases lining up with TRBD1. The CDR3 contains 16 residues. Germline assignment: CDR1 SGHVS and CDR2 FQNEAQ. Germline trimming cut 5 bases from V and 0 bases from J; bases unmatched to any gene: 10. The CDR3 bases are TGTGCCAGCAGCGACCCCAGACAGGGATTCTCCTACGAGCAGTACTTC. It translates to CASSDPRQGFSYEQYF. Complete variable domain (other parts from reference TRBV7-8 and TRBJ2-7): GAGVSQSPRYKVAKRGQDVALRCDPISGHVSLFWYQQALGQGPEFLTYFQNEAQLDKSGLPSDRFFAERPEGSVSTLKIQRTQQEDSAVYLCASSDPRQGFSYEQYFGPGTRLTVT.

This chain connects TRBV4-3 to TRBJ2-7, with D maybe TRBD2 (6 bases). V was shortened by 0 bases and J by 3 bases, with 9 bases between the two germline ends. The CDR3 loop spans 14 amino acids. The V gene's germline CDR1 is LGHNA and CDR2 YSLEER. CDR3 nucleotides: TGCGCCAGCAGCCAAGATCGGGGGAACTACGAGCAGTACTTC. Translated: CASSQDRGNYEQYF.

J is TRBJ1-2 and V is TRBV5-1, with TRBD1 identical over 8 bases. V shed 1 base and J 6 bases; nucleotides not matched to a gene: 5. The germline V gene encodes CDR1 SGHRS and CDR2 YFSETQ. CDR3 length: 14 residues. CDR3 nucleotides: TGCGCCAGCAGCTTGACAACAGGGGGTGATGGCTACACCTTC. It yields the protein CASSLTTGGDGYTF.

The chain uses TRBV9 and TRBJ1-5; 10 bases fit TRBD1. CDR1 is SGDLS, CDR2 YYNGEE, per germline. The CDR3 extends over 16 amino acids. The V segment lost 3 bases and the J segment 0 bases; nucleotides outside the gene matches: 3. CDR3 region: CASSAGTGDSNQPQHF. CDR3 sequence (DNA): TGTGCCAGCAGCGCCGGGACAGGGGATAGCAATCAGCCCCAGCATTTT.

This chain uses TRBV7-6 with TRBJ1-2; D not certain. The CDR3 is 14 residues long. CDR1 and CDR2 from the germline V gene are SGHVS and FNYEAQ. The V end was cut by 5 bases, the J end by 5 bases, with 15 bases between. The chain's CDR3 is CASSPAARIYGYTF. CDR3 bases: TGTGCCAGCAGCCCGGCCGCCAGGATATATGGCTACACCTTC.

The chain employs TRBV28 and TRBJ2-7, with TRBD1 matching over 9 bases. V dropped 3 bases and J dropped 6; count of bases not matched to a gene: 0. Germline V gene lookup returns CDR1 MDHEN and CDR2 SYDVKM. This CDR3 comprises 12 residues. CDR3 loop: CASSLTGGEQYF. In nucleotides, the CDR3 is TGTGCCAGCAGTTTGACAGGGGGCGAGCAGTACTTC.

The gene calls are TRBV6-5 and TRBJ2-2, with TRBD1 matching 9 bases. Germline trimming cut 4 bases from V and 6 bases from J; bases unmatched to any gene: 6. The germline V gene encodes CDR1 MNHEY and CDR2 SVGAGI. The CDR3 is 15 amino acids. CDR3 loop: CASSLGQGTAGELFF. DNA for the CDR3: TGTGCCAGCAGTTTGGGACAGGGTACGGCCGGGGAGCTGTTTTTT.

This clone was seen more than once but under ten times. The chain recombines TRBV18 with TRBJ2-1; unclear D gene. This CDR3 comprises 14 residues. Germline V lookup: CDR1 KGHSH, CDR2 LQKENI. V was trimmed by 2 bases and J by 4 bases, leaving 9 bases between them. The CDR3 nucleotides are TGTGCCAGCTCACCAATCGGTAAATACAATGAGCAGTTCTTC. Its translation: CASSPIGKYNEQFF.

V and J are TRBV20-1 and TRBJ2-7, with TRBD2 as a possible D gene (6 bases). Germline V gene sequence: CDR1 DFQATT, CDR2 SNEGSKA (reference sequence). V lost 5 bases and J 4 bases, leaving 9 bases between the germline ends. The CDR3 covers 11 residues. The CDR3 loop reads CSALTSYEQYF. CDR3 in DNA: TGCAGTGCTCTGACTAGTTACGAGCAGTACTTC.

The CDR3 DNA is TGTGCCAGCAGCTATCAGGGGAACACTGAAGCTTTCTTT. It codes for CASSYQGNTEAFF. V gene TRBV7-3 combines with J gene TRBJ1-1; D might be TRBD1 (5 bases). This CDR3 region has 13 residues. The germline gives CDR1 SGHTA, CDR2 FQGTGA. Trimming shortened V by 4 bases and J by 1 base, and 7 bases separated the two germline ends.

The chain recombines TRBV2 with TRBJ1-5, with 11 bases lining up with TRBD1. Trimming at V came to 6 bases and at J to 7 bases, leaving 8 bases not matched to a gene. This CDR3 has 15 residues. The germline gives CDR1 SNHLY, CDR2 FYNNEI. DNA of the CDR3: TGTGCCAGCAGCCTCGGACAGGGGGCTATGCAGCCCCAGCATTTT. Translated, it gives CASSLGQGAMQPQHF.

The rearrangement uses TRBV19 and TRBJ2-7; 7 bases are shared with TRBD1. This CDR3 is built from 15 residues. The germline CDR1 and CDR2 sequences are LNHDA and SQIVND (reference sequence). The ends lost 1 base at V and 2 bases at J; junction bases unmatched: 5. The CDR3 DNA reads TGTGCCAGTAGTATAGGCAGGGGGACGACCTACGAGCAGTACTTC. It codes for CASSIGRGTTYEQYF.

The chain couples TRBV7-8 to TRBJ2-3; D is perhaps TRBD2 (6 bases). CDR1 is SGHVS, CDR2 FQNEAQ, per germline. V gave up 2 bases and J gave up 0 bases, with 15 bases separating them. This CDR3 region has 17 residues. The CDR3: CASSLRVGRHSTDTQYF. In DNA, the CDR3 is TGTGCCAGCAGCTTAAGAGTGGGGAGGCATAGCACAGATACGCAGTATTTT. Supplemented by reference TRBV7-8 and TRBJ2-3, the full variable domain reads GAGVSQSPRYKVAKRGQDVALRCDPISGHVSLFWYQQALGQGPEFLTYFQNEAQLDKSGLPSDRFFAERPEGSVSTLKIQRTQQEDSAVYLCASSLRVGRHSTDTQYFGPGTRLTVL.

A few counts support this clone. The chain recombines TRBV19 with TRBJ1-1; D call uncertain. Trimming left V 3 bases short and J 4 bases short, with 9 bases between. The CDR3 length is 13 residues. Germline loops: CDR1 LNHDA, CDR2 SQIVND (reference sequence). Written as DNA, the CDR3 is TGTGCCAGTAGTATGTCACGGAGCACTGAAGCTTTCTTT. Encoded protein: CASSMSRSTEAFF.

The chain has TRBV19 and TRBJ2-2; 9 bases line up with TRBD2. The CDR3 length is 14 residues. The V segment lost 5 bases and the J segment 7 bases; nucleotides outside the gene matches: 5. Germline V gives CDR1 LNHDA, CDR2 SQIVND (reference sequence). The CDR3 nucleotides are TGTGCCAGTAGTTTGATAGCGGGAGTCGGGGAGCTGTTTTTT. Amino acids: CASSLIAGVGELFF.

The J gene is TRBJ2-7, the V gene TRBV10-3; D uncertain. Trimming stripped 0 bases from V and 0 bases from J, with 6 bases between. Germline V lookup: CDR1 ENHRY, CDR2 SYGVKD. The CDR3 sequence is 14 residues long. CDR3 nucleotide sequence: TGTGCCATCAGTGAGTCGAGGAGCTCCTACGAGCAGTACTTC. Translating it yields CAISESRSSYEQYF.

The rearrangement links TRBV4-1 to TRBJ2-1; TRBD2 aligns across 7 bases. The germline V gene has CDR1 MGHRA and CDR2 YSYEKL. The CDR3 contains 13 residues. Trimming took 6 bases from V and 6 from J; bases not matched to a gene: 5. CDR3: CASRATGGNEQFF. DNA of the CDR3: TGCGCCAGCAGGGCTACGGGGGGCAATGAGCAGTTCTTC.

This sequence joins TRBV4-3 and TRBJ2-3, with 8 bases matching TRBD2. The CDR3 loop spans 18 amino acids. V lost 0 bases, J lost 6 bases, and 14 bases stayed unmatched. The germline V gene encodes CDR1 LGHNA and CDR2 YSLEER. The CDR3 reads CASSQDLSPRGDRDTQYF. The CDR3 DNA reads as TGCGCCAGCAGCCAAGATCTTTCGCCGCGGGGGGATAGGGATACGCAGTATTTT.

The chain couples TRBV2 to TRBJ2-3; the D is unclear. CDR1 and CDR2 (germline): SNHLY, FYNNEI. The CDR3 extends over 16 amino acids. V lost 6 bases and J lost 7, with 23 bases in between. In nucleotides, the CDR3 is TGTGCCAGCAGAGTCGGCTTGCTAGGCAATGCATATACGCAGTATTTT. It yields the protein CASRVGLLGNAYTQYF.

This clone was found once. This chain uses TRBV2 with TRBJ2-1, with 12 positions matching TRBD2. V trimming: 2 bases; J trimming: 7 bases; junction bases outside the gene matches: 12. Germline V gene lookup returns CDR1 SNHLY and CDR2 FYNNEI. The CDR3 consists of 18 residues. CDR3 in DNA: TGTGCCAGCAGTGAAAACCCGAAGACTAGCGGGAGTACGAATGAGCAGTTCTTC. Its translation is CASSENPKTSGSTNEQFF.

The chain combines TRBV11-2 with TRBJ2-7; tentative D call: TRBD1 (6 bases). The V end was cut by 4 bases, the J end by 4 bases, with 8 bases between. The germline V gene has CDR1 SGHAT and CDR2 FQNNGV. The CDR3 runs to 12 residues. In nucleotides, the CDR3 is TGTGCCAGCAGCTCACAGGGATACGAGCAGTACTTC. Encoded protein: CASSSQGYEQYF.

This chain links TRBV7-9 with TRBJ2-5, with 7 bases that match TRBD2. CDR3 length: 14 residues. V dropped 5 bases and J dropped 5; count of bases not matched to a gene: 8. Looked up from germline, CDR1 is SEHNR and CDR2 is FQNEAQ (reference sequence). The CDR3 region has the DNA TGTGCCAGCAGCCTTTCGACTAGCCTTGAGACCCAGTACTTC. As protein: CASSLSTSLETQYF.

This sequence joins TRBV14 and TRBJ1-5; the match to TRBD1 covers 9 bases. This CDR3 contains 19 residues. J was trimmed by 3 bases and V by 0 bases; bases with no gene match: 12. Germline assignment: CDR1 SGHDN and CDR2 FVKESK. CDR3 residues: CASSQDSGRTGAPNQPQHF. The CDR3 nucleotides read TGTGCCAGCAGCCAAGATTCCGGACGGACAGGGGCCCCCAATCAGCCCCAGCATTTT.

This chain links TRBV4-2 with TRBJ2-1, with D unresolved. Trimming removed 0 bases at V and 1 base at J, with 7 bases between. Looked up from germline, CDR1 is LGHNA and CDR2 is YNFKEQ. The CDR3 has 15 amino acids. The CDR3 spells CASSQERLSYNEQFF. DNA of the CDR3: TGTGCCAGCAGCCAAGAGCGACTTTCCTACAATGAGCAGTTCTTC.

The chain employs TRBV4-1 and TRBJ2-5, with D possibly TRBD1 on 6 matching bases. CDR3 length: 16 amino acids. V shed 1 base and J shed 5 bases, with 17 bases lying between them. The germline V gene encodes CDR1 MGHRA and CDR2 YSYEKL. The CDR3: CASSQAVTGLRETQYF. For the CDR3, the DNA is TGCGCCAGCAGCCAAGCGGTAACAGGGCTAAGGGAGACCCAGTACTTC.

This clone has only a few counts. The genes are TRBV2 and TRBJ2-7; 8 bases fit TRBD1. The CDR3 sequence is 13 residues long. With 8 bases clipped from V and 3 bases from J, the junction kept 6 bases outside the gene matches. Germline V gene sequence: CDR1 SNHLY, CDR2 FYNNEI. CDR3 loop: CASGQTGDYEQYF. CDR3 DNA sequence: TGTGCCAGCGGACAGACAGGGGACTACGAGCAGTACTTC.

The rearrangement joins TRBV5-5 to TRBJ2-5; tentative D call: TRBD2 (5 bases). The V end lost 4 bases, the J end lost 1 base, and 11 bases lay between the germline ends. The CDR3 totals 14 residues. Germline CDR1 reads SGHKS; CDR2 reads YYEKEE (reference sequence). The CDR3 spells CASSTRRGQETQYF. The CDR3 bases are TGTGCCAGCAGCACACGCCGGGGCCAAGAGACCCAGTACTTC.

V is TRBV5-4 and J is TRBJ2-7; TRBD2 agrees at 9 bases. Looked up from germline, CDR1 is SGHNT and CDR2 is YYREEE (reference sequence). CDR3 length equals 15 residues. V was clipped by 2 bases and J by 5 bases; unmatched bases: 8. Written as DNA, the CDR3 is TGTGCCAGCAGCTTTAAAAGCGGGGGGAATAACGAGCAGTACTTC. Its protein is CASSFKSGGNNEQYF. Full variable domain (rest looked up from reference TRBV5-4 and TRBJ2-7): ETGVTQSPTHLIKTRGQQVTLRCSSQSGHNTVSWYQQALGQGPQFIFQYYREEENGRGNFPPRFSGLQFPNYSSELNVNALELDDSALYLCASSFKSGGNNEQYFGPGTRLTVT.

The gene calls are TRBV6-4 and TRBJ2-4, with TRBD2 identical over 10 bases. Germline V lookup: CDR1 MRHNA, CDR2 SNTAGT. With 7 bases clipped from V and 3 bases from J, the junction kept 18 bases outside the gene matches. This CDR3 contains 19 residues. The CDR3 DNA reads TGTGCCAGCACCAGACTTCCGGGACTAGCGAGAGGGGGCAAAAACATTCAGTACTTC. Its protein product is CASTRLPGLARGGKNIQYF.